The 13 T cell receptor beta chains reported below all come from one sample, sequenced in a study of blood T cell repertoires in COVID-19 (dated by TCRdb to 2018 to 2020). The library was made by the immunoSEQ multiplex PCR assay. TCRdb took this table from immuneACCESS and kept in-frame rearrangements with V and J called. Such tables lack part of the clones; where checked against another copy, unresolved V genes explain under half of the gap, and the rest is unexplained. The sample yields some 130,000 clones; roughly 91% were counted once. Around 3% of the sample goes to the ten largest clones. What was sequenced was peripheral blood. The source of these receptors is a man in his sixties with active or convalescent COVID-19.

This sequence joins TRBV6-5 and TRBJ2-3, with 7 bases identical to TRBD2. Germline loops: CDR1 MNHEY, CDR2 SVGAGI. CDR3 size: 15 residues. J was trimmed by 0 bases and V by 5 bases; bases with no gene match: 5. The CDR3 DNA sequence: TGTGCCAGCAGTCTCCGACTAGCTAGCACAGATACGCAGTATTTT. Its protein is CASSLRLASTDTQYF.

This clone was found a few times. The CDR3 region is CASSTRLAGDEQYF. DNA for the CDR3: TGTGCCAGCAGCACTAGACTAGCGGGGGACGAGCAGTACTTC. The rearrangement links TRBV5-4 to TRBJ2-7; 12 bases agree with TRBD2. Germline V gene sequence: CDR1 SGHNT, CDR2 YYREEE (reference sequence). The CDR3 consists of 14 residues. The trim removed 4 bases at V and 5 bases at J, leaving 4 bases unmatched.

The chain employs TRBV2 and TRBJ1-6; perhaps TRBD1 as D (5 bases). From germline, CDR1 is SNHLY and CDR2 FYNNEI. The germline V and J ends were trimmed by 3 bases and 10 bases, with 10 bases remaining between them. The CDR3 length is 13 residues. The CDR3 nucleotides are TGTGCCAGCAGTGACGGGGGAGCCTCACCCCTCCACTTT. Its protein product is CASSDGGASPLHF.

The chain combines TRBV6-1 with TRBJ1-2, with D possibly matching TRBD1 (5 bases). The CDR3 contains 16 residues. CDR1 is MNHNS and CDR2 is SASEGT in the germline V gene. Trimming took 2 bases from V and 3 from J, leaving 16 bases between them. The CDR3 loop is CASSEQGGLGHYGYTF. The CDR3 DNA reads as TGTGCCAGCAGTGAACAGGGCGGCTTGGGGCACTATGGCTACACCTTC.

J is TRBJ1-3 and V is TRBV18, with D possibly matching TRBD1 (5 bases). V lost 3 bases, J lost 2 bases, and 8 bases lay in between. Germline loops: CDR1 KGHSH, CDR2 LQKENI. This CDR3 region has 14 residues. The CDR3 region has the DNA TGTGCCAGCTCACCCGGACAAGCTGGAAACACCATATATTTT. Its protein product is CASSPGQAGNTIYF. Supplemented by reference TRBV18 and TRBJ1-3, the full variable domain reads NAGVMQNPRHLVRRRGQEARLRCSPMKGHSHVYWYRQLPEEGLKFMVYLQKENIIDESGMPKERFSAEFPKEGPSILRIQQVVRGDSAAYFCASSPGQAGNTIYFGEGSWLTVV.

The chain carries TRBV6-5 and TRBJ1-2; 8 positions match TRBD1. V was pared by 10 bases and J by 7 bases, with 5 bases of the junction left unmatched. Germline-derived CDR1 and CDR2 are MNHEY and SVGAGI. There are 11 residues in the CDR3. The CDR3 DNA sequence: TGTGCCACCAGGGGGCGGGGTGGCTACACCTTC. It is translated as CATRGRGGYTF.

As for this clone: Additional DNA sequences in this sample encode the identical CDR3. The chain uses TRBV5-1 and TRBJ1-4; 8 nucleotides match TRBD1. The CDR3 runs to 14 residues. Unmatched junction bases numbered 2, after V lost 3 bases and J lost 4 bases. Germline values: CDR1 SGHRS, CDR2 YFSETQ. The CDR3 region has the DNA TGCGCCAGCAGCTCCGGACAGGGTAATGAAAAACTGTTTTTT. Protein sequence: CASSSGQGNEKLFF.

The rearrangement joins TRBV5-1 to TRBJ2-7; D might be TRBD2 (5 bases). Germline V gene data show CDR1 as SGHRS and CDR2 as YFSETQ. Trimming removed 4 bases at V and 2 bases at J, with 10 bases between. The CDR3 is made up of 13 amino acids. The chain's CDR3 is CASSGGLTYEQYF. In DNA, the CDR3 is TGCGCCAGCAGCGGCGGGTTAACCTACGAGCAGTACTTC.

This clone was counted many times. V is TRBV7-9 and J is TRBJ1-3; D uncertain. Trimming took 8 bases from V and 3 from J, leaving 17 bases between them. Germline CDR1 is SEHNR and CDR2 is FQNEAQ (reference sequence). There are 15 residues in the CDR3. The CDR3 loop is CASVPKRRLGNTIYF. For the CDR3, the DNA is TGTGCCAGCGTTCCCAAGCGGCGACTTGGAAACACCATATATTTT.

CDR3: CASSTVQTQEAFF. CDR3 DNA: TGTGCCAGTAGTACCGTTCAGACTCAGGAAGCTTTCTTT. The gene calls are TRBV19 and TRBJ1-1; D is uncertain. Trimming removed 4 bases at V and 8 bases at J, with 14 bases between. This CDR3 is built from 13 residues. Looked up from germline, CDR1 is LNHDA and CDR2 is SQIVND (reference sequence).

V and J are TRBV2 and TRBJ1-4, with TRBD1 matching 9 bases. V shed 7 bases and J 8 bases; nucleotides not matched to a gene: 11. From germline, CDR1 is SNHLY and CDR2 FYNNEI. The CDR3 loop spans 15 amino acids. CDR3 nucleotide sequence: TGTGCCAGCATCCCACGGACAGGGGAAGGGGAAAAACTGTTTTTT. Its protein is CASIPRTGEGEKLFF. The whole variable domain, filled in from reference TRBV2 and TRBJ1-4, reads EPEVTQTPSHQVTQMGQEVILRCVPISNHLYFYWYRQILGQKVEFLVSFYNNEISEKSEIFDDQFSVERPDGSNFTLKIRSTKLEDSAMYFCASIPRTGEGEKLFFGSGTQLSVL.

The rearrangement joins TRBV19 to TRBJ2-3; 9 bases align to TRBD2. The CDR3 covers 15 residues. CDR1 and CDR2 from the germline V gene are LNHDA and SQIVND (reference sequence). The V and J ends lost 3 bases and 5 bases, in that order; junction bases with no gene match: 6. Here the CDR3 reads CASSISGGAGDTQYF. CDR3 DNA: TGTGCCAGTAGTATTAGCGGGGGAGCAGGAGATACGCAGTATTTT.

This clone was picked up a small number of times. The chain uses TRBV24-1 and TRBJ2-1, with 7 bases identical to TRBD2. This CDR3 has 15 residues. The V segment lost 6 bases and the J segment 6 bases; nucleotides outside the gene matches: 10. The germline gives CDR1 KGHDR, CDR2 SFDVKD. Here the CDR3 reads CATSLTSARSNEQFF. CDR3 nucleotides: TGTGCCACCAGTCTAACTAGCGCGCGGAGCAATGAGCAGTTCTTC.